This TCR beta chain was captured in a study of T cells in Graves' hyperthyroidism and ophthalmopathy. Study-level background: Peripheral blood sampling occurred at initial diagnosis, before any treatment.

Germline V gene data show CDR1 as SGHTA and CDR2 as FQGNSA. This CDR3 contains 15 residues. V was pared by 1 base and J by 5 bases, with 15 bases between. Isolation of PBMCs was performed on approximately 10 ml fresh peripheral blood. Template material for amplifying TCR beta CDR3 regions consisted of RNA transcripts. HTBI primers were used for first-round RT-PCR of the TCR CDR3. TCRdb reanalysed the multiplex PCR reads using MiXCR and keeps one entry per CDR3 protein. The data show approximately 870,000 distinct CDR3 sequences, with over 35% seen just once and 7.5% to 9.5% held by the top ten. Sequenced sample: blood. The receptor's source is a man in his late teens or twenties with Graves' hyperthyroidism. The chain carries TRBV7-2 and TRBJ2-7; possibly TRBD2 for D (6 bases). The CDR3 is CASSLDGTPLHEQYF. As DNA, the CDR3 is TGTGCCAGCAGCTTAGATGGGACTCCCCTCCACGAGCAGTACTTC. Full variable domain (remainder filled in from reference TRBV7-2 and TRBJ2-7): GAGVSQSPSNKVTEKGKDVELRCDPISGHTALYWYRQSLGQGLEFLIYFQGNSAPDKSGLPSDRFSAERTGGSVSTLTIQRTQQEDSAVYLCASSLDGTPLHEQYFGPGTRLTVT.